This TCR beta chain was obtained from a study of CD8 T cells in Susac syndrome. V trimming: 4 bases; J trimming: 3 bases; junction bases outside the gene matches: 6. This CDR3 contains 15 residues. The germline V gene has CDR1 MNHEY and CDR2 SMNVEV (reference sequence). After extraction with the RNeasy kit, about 0.45 to 1 ug of the RNA was reverse transcribed using random hexamers. TCRdb reanalysed the immunoSEQ multiplex PCR reads using MiXCR and keeps one entry per CDR3 protein. The data show under 200,000 distinct CDR3 sequences, with around 95% seen just once and 0.1% held by the top ten. The clonotype was recovered from a human donor in good health. The chain links TRBV27 to TRBJ2-3; TRBD2 matches at 8 bases. Material: CD4+ T cells from PBMCs. The CDR3 nucleotides read TGTGCCAGCAGTTATAGCGGGAAGTCGACAGATACGCAGTATTTT. Translation: CASSYSGKSTDTQYF.